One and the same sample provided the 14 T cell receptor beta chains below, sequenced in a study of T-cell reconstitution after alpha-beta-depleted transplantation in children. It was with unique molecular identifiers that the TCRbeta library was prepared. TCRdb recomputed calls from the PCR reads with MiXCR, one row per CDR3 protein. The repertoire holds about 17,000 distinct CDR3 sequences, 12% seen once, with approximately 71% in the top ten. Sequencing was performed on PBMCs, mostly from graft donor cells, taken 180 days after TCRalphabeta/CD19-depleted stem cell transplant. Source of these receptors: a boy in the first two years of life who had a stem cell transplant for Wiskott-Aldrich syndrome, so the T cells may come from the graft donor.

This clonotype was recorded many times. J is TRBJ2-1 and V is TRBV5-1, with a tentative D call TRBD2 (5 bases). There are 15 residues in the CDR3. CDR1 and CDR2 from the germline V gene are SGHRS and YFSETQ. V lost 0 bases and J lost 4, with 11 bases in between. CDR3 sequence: CASSLVARTYNEQFF. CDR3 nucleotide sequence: TGCGCCAGCAGCTTGGTAGCCAGGACTTACAATGAGCAGTTCTTC.

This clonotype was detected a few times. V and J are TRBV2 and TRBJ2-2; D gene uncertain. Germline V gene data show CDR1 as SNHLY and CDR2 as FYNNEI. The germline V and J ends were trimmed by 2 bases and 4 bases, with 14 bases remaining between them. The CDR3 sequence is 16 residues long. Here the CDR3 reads CASSELARTGTGELFF. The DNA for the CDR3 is TGTGCCAGCAGTGAATTGGCAAGGACCGGCACCGGGGAGCTGTTTTTT.

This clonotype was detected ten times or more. The chain's CDR3 is CASRTGQGASTVEAFF. CDR3 bases: TGTGCCAGCAGAACCGGACAGGGGGCCTCCACCGTTGAAGCTTTCTTT. The V gene is TRBV6-2 or TRBV6-3, the J gene TRBJ1-1, with TRBD1 matching over 11 bases. Losses at the gene ends were 6 bases for V and 7 bases for J; bases not matched to a gene: 13. The germline gives CDR1 MNHEY, CDR2 SVGEGT. The CDR3 extends over 16 amino acids.

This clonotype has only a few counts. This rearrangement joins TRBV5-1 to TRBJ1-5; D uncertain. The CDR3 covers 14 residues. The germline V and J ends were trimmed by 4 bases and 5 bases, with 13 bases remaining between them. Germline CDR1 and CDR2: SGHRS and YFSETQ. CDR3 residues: CASSPEGRDQPQHF. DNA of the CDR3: TGCGCCAGCAGCCCGGAGGGAAGGGATCAGCCCCAGCATTTT.

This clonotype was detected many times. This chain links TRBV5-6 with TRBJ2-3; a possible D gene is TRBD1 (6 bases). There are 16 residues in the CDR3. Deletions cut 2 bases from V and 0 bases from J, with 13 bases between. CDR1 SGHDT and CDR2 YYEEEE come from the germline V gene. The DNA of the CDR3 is TGTGCCAGCAGCTTCGGTACAGGGTCGAGCACAGATACGCAGTATTTT. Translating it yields CASSFGTGSSTDTQYF. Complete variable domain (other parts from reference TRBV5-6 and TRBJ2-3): DAGVTQSPTHLIKTRGQQVTLRCSPKSGHDTVSWYQQALGQGPQFIFQYYEEEERQRGNFPDRFSGHQFPNYSSELNVNALLLGDSALYLCASSFGTGSSTDTQYFGPGTRLTVL.

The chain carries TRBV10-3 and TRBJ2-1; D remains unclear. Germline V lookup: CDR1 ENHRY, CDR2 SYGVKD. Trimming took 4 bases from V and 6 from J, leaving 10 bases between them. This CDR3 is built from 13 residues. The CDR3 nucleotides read TGTGCCATCAGTGGGGCCTTCCCCAATGAGCAGTTCTTC. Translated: CAISGAFPNEQFF.

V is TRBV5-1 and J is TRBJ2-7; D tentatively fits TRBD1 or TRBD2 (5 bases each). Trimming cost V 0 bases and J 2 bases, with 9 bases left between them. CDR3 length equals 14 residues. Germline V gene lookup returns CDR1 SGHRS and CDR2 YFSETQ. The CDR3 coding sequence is TGCGCCAGCAGCTTGGCGGGGCTAGCCTACGAGCAGTACTTC. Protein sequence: CASSLAGLAYEQYF.

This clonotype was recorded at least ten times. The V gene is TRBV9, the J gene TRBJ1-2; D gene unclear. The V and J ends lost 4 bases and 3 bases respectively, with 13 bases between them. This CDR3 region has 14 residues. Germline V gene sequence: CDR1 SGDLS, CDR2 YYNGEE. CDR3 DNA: TGTGCCAGCAGCCCTCAGACCGACGACTATGGCTACACCTTC. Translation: CASSPQTDDYGYTF.

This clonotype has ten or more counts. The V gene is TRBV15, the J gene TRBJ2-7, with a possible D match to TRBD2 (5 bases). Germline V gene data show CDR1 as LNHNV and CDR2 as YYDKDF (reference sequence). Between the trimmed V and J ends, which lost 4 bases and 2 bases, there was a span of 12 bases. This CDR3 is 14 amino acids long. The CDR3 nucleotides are TGTGCCACCAGCACAGAGAGGGAACCCTACGAGCAGTACTTC. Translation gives CATSTEREPYEQYF.

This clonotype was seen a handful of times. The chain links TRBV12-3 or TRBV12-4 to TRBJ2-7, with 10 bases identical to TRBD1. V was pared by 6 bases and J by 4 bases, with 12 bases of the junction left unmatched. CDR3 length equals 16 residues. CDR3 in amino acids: CASSLSPGQGPYEQYF. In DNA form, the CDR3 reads TGTGCCAGCAGCCTAAGTCCGGGACAGGGGCCATACGAGCAGTACTTC.

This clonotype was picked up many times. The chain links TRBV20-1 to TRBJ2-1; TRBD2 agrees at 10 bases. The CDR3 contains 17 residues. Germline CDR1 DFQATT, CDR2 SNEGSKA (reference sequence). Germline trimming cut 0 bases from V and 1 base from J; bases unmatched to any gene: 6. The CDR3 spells CSARDLAGEWSYNEQFF. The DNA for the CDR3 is TGCAGTGCTAGAGATCTAGCGGGAGAATGGTCCTACAATGAGCAGTTCTTC.

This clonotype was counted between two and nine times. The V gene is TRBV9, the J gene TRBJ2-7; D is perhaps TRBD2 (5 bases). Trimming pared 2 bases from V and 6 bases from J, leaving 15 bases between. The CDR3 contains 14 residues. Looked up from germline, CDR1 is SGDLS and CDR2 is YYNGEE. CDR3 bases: TGTGCCAGCAGCGTTGGCATTGCGGGCGCCGAGCAGTACTTC. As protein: CASSVGIAGAEQYF.

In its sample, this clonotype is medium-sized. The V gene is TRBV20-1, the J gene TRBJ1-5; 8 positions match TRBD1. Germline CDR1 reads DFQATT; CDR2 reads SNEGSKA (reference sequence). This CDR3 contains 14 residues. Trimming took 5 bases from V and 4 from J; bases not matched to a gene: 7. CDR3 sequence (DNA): TGCAGTGCTGGGGACAGGTCACCAAATCAGCCCCAGCATTTT. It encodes CSAGDRSPNQPQHF.

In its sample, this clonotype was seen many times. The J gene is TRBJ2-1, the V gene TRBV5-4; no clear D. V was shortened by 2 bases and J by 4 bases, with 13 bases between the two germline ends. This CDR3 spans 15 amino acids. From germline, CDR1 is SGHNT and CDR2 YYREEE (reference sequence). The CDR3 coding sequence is TGTGCCAGCAGCTTATCTCCGCGTGGGTACAATGAGCAGTTCTTC. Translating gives CASSLSPRGYNEQFF. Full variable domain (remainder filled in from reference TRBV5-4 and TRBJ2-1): ETGVTQSPTHLIKTRGQQVTLRCSSQSGHNTVSWYQQALGQGPQFIFQYYREEENGRGNFPPRFSGLQFPNYSSELNVNALELDDSALYLCASSLSPRGYNEQFFGPGTRLTVL.